This T cell receptor (beta chain) was sequenced for a study of shared clonotypes between healthy human individuals. Generated by immunoSEQ multiplex PCR, the TCRdb table keeps only in-frame clones and is missing some. The sample has approximately 740,000 clones, about 74% seen once. This CDR3 region has 13 residues. The V gene's germline CDR1 is SNHLY and CDR2 FYNNEI. Trimming shortened V by 9 bases and J by 1 base, and 10 bases separated the two germline ends. This receptor was obtained from a woman aged 25 to 39 in good health. Sequenced material: memory CD4+ T cells sorted from blood. Subset specified: CD45RA-negative fraction. V is TRBV2 and J is TRBJ2-4; a weak D match, TRBD1 (6 bases). CDR3 nucleotide sequence: TGTGCCAGTACAGGGAGTGCCAAAAACATTCAGTACTTC. Translation gives CASTGSAKNIQYF.